This T cell receptor (beta chain) was retrieved from a study of OX40 agonist ivuxolimab in advanced cancers. Study-level information: An anti-OX40 (CD134) antibody with agonistic activity, ivuxolimab, was administered to patients. Dose-escalation patients suffered from hepatocellular carcinoma, melanoma, renal cell or head and neck cancer.

Germline V CDR1 and CDR2: MGHRA, YSYEKL. This CDR3 spans 14 amino acids. V was pared by 3 bases and J by 3 bases, with 12 bases between. Using immunoSEQ multiplex PCR, the repertoire was profiled, and TCRdb retains in-frame clones only, with some absent. Here the sample spans 50,000 to 75,000 clones, just over 90% being singletons. This clonotype was sampled from an adult with an advanced solid tumor such as melanoma, head and neck, liver or kidney cancer. The chain has TRBV4-1 and TRBJ2-7; D assignment may be TRBD1 or TRBD2 (5 bases each). The sample here was CD4+ or CD8+ T cells sorted from blood, taken in a trial of the OX40 agonist ivuxolimab. The CDR3 region has the DNA TGCGCCAGCAGCCACCGGGACGGCGGCTACGAGCAGTACTTC. Translating gives CASSHRDGGYEQYF.